This T cell receptor (beta chain) was captured by sequencing in a study of identical twins (dated by TCRdb to 2016 to 2018). Context from the whole study: TCR alpha and beta repertoires from monozygotic twins, unrelated adults of various ages and cord blood were deep-sequenced to test whether fetal clonotypes persist. To rule out contamination, the twin experiments were replicated at different times with different library preparation protocols. What the study reported, not specific to this receptor: Zero-insertion analyses could be partly confounded by invariant T cells such as MAIT and iNKT, though diverse VJ usage argued against such confounding for most clonotypes. A weaker excess of twin sharing was found in beta out-of-frame sequences because the signal-to-noise ratio was lowered by fewer shared sequences. Conclusions relied on cross-sectional statistical analysis, since the same donors could not be followed over many years. Abundant cord blood beta clonotypes had fewer insertions, young adult naive repertoires showed a similar but weaker trend, and memory repertoires showed no such trend. In monozygotic twins, out-of-frame TCR alpha sharing was systematically underestimated by recombination models, although the models agreed with sharing between unrelated individuals. Out-of-frame TCR alpha sequences shared between twins showed an excess of low generation-probability sequences compared with coincidental sharing between unrelated individuals.

In the case of this clonotype: The specificity of this receptor is unknown. Per-base quality was not reported, and no clone a single base away is much larger than it.

The library came from 5' RACE. Instrument used: Illumina HiSeq 2000. A universal primer binding site was added through template switching, and the final cDNA carried a unique molecular identifier so that TCR cDNA molecules could be counted accurately. First-strand cDNA for TCR alpha and beta chains was synthesized from specific primers in the conserved constant-segment region. To control for contamination, each cDNA library was double barcoded with a SMART-Mk sample barcode plus Illumina barcodes. TruSeq adapter sequences and Illumina sample barcodes were added in two successive PCR steps. TCR alpha and beta cDNA libraries were sequenced on the Illumina HiSeq platform with custom primers. The study's processing was this. MiGEC was used to process raw reads and extract unique molecular identifiers, and MiXCR was used to find CDR3 positions. Recombination models were inferred per individual with the repgenHMM and IGoR tools using an EM algorithm. The tcR package in R was used for shared clonotype analysis, with sharing normalized by the product of cloneset sizes. To study raw recombination free of thymic and clonal selection effects, out-of-frame nonproductive sequences were analyzed. The public reads were run again by TCRdb, first through fastp at Q25 and then through MiXCR, and only productive beta chains were kept. Duplicate CDR3 protein sequences are folded into a single record with the most common DNA and genes. The V and J calls shown here were made by TCRdb, not taken from the authors' results. A total of some 500,000 distinct CDR3 sequences appear in this sample, over 11% of them only once. The ten largest clonotypes hold approximately 1% of the sample.

Every donor was a healthy Caucasian. The twin cohort consisted of three pairs of female monozygotic twins, all aged 18 to 29 years. Positive isolation kits from Invitrogen were used to isolate CD4+ and CD8+ T cell populations. CDR1 LNHDA and CDR2 SQIVND were looked up in the germline V gene (reference sequence). The V end gives up 2 bases and the J end 8 bases, leaving 3 bases in the junction not matched to a gene. Including cysteine and phenylalanine, the CDR3 has 14 amino acids. The DNA shown is the 42-base CDR3, in frame from base 1. The sample was also reused in another study, on yellow fever vaccine responses in identical twins. As the second study states: According to the authors, the vaccine-induced T cell response in identical twins seemed to be partly convergent and partly specific to each individual. In identical twins, the study followed T cell clones that responded to the vaccine with precision.

Specimen: CD4+ T cells sorted from blood. The chain is assembled from TRBV19 and TRBJ1-6; 7 junctional bases match TRBD1. The source is a woman younger than 30 in good health. The CDR3 in this case is CASSIQGGHSPLHF. The DNA sequence follows: TGTGCCAGTAGTATACAGGGGGGTCATTCACCCCTCCACTTT.